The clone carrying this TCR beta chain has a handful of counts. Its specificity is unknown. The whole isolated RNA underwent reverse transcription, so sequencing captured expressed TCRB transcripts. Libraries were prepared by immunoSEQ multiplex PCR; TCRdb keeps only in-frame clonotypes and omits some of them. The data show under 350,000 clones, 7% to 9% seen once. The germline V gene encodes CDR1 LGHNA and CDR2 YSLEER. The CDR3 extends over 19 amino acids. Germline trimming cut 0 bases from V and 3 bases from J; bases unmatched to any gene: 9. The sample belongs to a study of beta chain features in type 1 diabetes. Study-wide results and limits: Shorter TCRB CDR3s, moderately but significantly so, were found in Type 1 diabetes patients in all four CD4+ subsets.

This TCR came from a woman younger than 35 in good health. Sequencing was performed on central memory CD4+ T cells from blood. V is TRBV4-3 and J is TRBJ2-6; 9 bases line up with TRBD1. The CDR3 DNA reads TGCGCCAGCAGCCAAGAGTTGGGACAGGGCTTCTTTGGGGCCAACGTCCTGACTTTC. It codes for CASSQELGQGFFGANVLTF.